This TCR beta chain was recorded in a study of PD-1 blockade in classical Hodgkin lymphoma. The data were produced by immunoSEQ multiplex PCR, yet TCRdb's version contains in-frame clones alone and is incomplete. Among about 64,000 clones listed, approximately 90% were seen once. Worth noting for this clone: Its antigen is still unknown.

Study-wide results and limits: Complete responders showed a baseline diversity that resembled the diversity of newly diagnosed patients. Patients starting nivolumab less than 1 year after ASCT had lower diversity and were excluded from later analyses.

Indicated time point: cycle 4 day 1 (C4D1), after 5 to 7 weeks of nivolumab. Every one of the patients relapsed after autologous stem cell transplantation (brentuximab vedotin exposure was variable). The sequences come from peripheral blood mononuclear cells (PBMCs), collected before the fourth cycle of nivolumab. This clonotype was obtained from a human donor with classical Hodgkin lymphoma.

CDR3 sequence (DNA): TGTGCCAGCTCACCCACAGTTGGGGTATTTGTGTTCTTC. Protein product: CASSPTVGVFVFF. The chain couples TRBV18 to TRBJ2-1, with D unclear. Trimming took off 3 bases at V and 15 bases at J, with 18 bases between the two ends. Germline CDR1 reads KGHSH; CDR2 reads LQKENI. This CDR3 is 13 amino acids long. Complete variable domain (other parts from reference TRBV18 and TRBJ2-1): NAGVMQNPRHLVRRRGQEARLRCSPMKGHSHVYWYRQLPEEGLKFMVYLQKENIIDESGMPKERFSAEFPKEGPSILRIQQVVRGDSAAYFCASSPTVGVFVFFGPGTRLTVL.